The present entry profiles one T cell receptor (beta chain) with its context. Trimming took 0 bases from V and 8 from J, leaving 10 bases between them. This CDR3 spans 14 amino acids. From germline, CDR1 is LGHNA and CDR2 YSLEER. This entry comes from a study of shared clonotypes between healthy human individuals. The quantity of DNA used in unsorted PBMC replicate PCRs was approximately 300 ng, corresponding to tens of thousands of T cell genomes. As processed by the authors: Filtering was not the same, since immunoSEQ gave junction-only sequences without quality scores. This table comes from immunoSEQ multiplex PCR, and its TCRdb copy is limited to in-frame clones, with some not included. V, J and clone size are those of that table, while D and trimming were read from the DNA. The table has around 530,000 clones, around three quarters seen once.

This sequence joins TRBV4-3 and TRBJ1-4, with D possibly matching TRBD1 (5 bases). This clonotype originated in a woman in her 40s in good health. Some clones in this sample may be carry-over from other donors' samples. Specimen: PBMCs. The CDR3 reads CASSQDSGTEKLFF. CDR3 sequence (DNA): TGCGCCAGCAGCCAAGATTCAGGGACGGAAAAACTGTTTTTT.